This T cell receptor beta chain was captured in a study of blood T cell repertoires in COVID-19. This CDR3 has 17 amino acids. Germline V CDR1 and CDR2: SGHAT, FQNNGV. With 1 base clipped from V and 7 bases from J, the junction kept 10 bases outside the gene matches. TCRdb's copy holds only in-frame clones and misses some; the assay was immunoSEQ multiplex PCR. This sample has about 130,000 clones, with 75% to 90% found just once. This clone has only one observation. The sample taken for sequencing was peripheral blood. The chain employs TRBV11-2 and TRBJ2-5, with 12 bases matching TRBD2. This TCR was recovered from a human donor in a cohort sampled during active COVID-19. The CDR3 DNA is TGTGCCAGCAGCTTAGTTTCTAGCGGGGGGGCTGGTGGGACCCAGTACTTC. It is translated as CASSLVSSGGAGGTQYF.